Sequencing of this TCR beta chain was carried out in a study of cytomegalovirus exposure and HLA in healthy donors. Primers for the PCR totalled 60 Vbeta and 13 Jbeta. Produced via immunoSEQ multiplex PCR; TCRdb's table is partial and in-frame only. This sample has 190,000 or so clones, with 80% to 85% found just once. The sample comprised PBMCs. This clonotype originated in a woman aged 45-59 years in good health and CMV-seropositive.

The CDR3 loop reads CASSLVRTSREQYF. The CDR3 DNA follows: TGTGCCAGCAGCTTAGTTCGGACTAGTCGGGAGCAGTACTTC. The chain combines TRBV7-2 with TRBJ2-7; 7 bases map to TRBD2. This CDR3 has 14 amino acids. The germline CDR1 and CDR2 sequences are SGHTA and FQGNSA. V lost 1 base to trimming and J lost 7 bases; unmatched junction nucleotides: 7.